This T cell receptor (beta chain) is drawn from a study of blood T cell repertoires in COVID-19. Whole-study context: Sources were T cells, B-cell-depleted T cells, or PBMCs; the material itself was cDNA or gDNA.

In the authors' methods: How many nucleated cells were present was estimated from reference gene primer amplification. Method: immunoSEQ multiplex PCR; TCRdb's copy keeps in-frame clones and lacks some. The V and J calls and the clone size are those of that table, but D and trimming were determined from the DNA. Of 200,000 to 250,000 clones listed, around four fifths are singletons. The CDR3 consists of 13 residues. V was clipped by 5 bases and J by 4 bases, with 11 bases between them. CDR1 and CDR2 from the germline V gene are LGHNA and YSLEER. V usage is TRBV4-3 and J usage is TRBJ2-5; a weak D match, TRBD2 (5 bases). The receptor was derived from an older woman who had recovered from COVID-19. Sequencing used peripheral blood. The CDR3 spells CASSNLRGETQYF. The CDR3 DNA is TGCGCCAGCAGCAACCTACGGGGAGAGACCCAGTACTTC.